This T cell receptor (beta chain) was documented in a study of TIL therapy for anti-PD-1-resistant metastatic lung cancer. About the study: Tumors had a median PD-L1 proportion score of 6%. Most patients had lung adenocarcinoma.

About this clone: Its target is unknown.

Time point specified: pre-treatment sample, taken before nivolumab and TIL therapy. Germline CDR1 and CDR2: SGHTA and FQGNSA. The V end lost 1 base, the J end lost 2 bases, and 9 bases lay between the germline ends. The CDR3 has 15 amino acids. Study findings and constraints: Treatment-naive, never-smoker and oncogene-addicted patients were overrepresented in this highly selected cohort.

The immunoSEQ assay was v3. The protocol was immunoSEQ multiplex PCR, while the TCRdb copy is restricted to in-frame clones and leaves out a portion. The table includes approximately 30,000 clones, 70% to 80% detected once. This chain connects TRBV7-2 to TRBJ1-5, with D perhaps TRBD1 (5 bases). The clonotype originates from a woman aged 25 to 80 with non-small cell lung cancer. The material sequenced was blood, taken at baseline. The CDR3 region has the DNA TGTGCCAGCAGCTTAGAAGGGGTGGGCAATCAGCCCCAGCATTTT. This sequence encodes CASSLEGVGNQPQHF.